The 8 T cell receptor beta chains in this list originate from one sample, sequenced in a study of blood T cell repertoires in COVID-19. Assay used: immunoSEQ multiplex PCR; TCRdb lists only in-frame clones, some missing. The sample shows more than 35,000 clones, approximately 80% of them seen only once. The sample was peripheral blood. The receptor set was obtained from an elderly woman with acute or convalescent COVID-19.

The genes are TRBV6-5 and TRBJ1-1; 11 bases agree with TRBD1. J lost 11 bases, V lost 6 bases, and 11 bases had no gene match. CDR1 and CDR2 (germline): MNHEY, SVGAGI. There are 14 residues in the CDR3. CDR3 sequence reads: CASRDQDRGQRAFF. The CDR3 region has the DNA TGTGCCAGCAGGGACCAGGACAGGGGGCAACGGGCTTTCTTT.

The chain combines TRBV19 with TRBJ1-6; 10 bases line up with TRBD1. This CDR3 has 14 amino acids. Germline trimming cut 6 bases from V and 11 bases from J; bases unmatched to any gene: 7. Germline V CDR1 and CDR2: LNHDA, SQIVND (reference sequence). In DNA form, the CDR3 reads TGTGCCAGTAGCCAGGGACAGGGGATGACACCCCTCCACTTT. Translating gives CASSQGQGMTPLHF.

The rearrangement uses TRBV3-1 (or the pseudogene TRBV3-2) and TRBJ1-2; possibly TRBD1 for D (5 bases). Trimming removed 0 bases at V and 8 bases at J, with 7 bases between. This CDR3 contains 12 residues. CDR1 LGHDT and CDR2 YNNKEL come from the germline V gene (reference sequence). The CDR3 reads CASSQDKGGYTF. The CDR3 DNA reads as TGTGCCAGCAGCCAAGATAAGGGGGGCTACACCTTC.

V is TRBV5-4 and J is TRBJ1-2, with TRBD1 matching 12 bases. The CDR3 has 14 amino acids. J gave up 8 bases and V 4 bases, and 6 bases lay outside the gene matches. CDR1 is SGHNT and CDR2 is YYREEE in the germline V gene (reference sequence). The CDR3 nucleotides are TGTGCCAGCAGCCGGGGACAGGGGGCGGAAGGCTACACCTTC. It codes for CASSRGQGAEGYTF.

The rearrangement links TRBV5-1 to TRBJ1-1; 9 nucleotides agree with TRBD1. Trimming removed 5 bases from V and 5 bases from J; junction bases left unmatched: 7. The CDR3 sequence is 14 residues long. In germline, CDR1 is SGHRS, CDR2 YFSETQ. This CDR3 is CASSLDRGVTEAFF. The CDR3 nucleotides are TGCGCCAGCAGTCTCGACAGGGGGGTAACTGAAGCTTTCTTT. The whole variable domain, filled in from reference TRBV5-1 and TRBJ1-1, reads KAGVTQTPRYLIKTRGQQVTLSCSPISGHRSVSWYQQTPGQGLQFLFEYFSETQRNKGNFPGRFSGRQFSNSRSEMNVSTLELGDSALYLCASSLDRGVTEAFFGQGTRLTVV.

The table lists this clone with a count of one. The CDR3 DNA reads TGTGCCAGCAGTTTATGGGGGCAGATGAACACTGAAGCTTTCTTT. Translation gives CASSLWGQMNTEAFF. The chain uses TRBV28 and TRBJ1-1, with D perhaps TRBD1 (5 bases). V lost 0 bases and J lost 0, with 8 bases in between. The CDR3 is 15 amino acids. Per germline, CDR1 MDHEN and CDR2 SYDVKM.

The chain employs TRBV5-1 and TRBJ2-5, with D possibly matching TRBD1 (8 bases). V was clipped by 4 bases and J by 5 bases, with 21 bases between them. Germline CDR1 reads SGHRS; CDR2 reads YFSETQ. The CDR3 covers 16 residues. CDR3 in amino acids: CASSLGPTGGGETQYF. In nucleotides, the CDR3 is TGCGCCAGCAGCCTGGGACCTACAGGGGGAGGGGAGACCCAGTACTTC.

The chain combines TRBV6-5 with TRBJ1-3, with 8 bases matching TRBD1. J was trimmed by 8 bases and V by 2 bases; bases with no gene match: 11. There are 16 residues in the CDR3. Germline V gene data show CDR1 as MNHEY and CDR2 as SVGAGI. The CDR3 DNA is TGTGCCAGCAGTTACGGATCAGGGGGCGCGACAGACACCATATATTTT. This codes for CASSYGSGGATDTIYF.